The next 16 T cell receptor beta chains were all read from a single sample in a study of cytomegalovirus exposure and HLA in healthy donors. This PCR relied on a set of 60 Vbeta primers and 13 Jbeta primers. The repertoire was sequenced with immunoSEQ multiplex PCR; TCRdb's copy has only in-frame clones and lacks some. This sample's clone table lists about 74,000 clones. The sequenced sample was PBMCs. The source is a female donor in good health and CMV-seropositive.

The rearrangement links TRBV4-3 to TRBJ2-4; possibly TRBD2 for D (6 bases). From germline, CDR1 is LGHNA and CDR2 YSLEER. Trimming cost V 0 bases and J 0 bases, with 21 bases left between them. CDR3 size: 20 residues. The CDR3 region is CASSQDGIAVYGLAKNIQYF. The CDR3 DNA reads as TGCGCCAGCAGCCAAGATGGAATAGCGGTCTATGGGCTAGCCAAAAACATTCAGTACTTC.

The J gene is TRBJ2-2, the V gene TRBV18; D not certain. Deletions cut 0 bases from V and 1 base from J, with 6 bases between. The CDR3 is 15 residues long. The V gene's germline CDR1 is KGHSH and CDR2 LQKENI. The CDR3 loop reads CASSPPYGNTGELFF. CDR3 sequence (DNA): TGTGCCAGCTCACCACCGTACGGGAACACCGGGGAGCTGTTTTTT. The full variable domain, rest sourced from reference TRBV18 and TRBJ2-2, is NAGVMQNPRHLVRRRGQEARLRCSPMKGHSHVYWYRQLPEEGLKFMVYLQKENIIDESGMPKERFSAEFPKEGPSILRIQQVVRGDSAAYFCASSPPYGNTGELFFGEGSRLTVL.

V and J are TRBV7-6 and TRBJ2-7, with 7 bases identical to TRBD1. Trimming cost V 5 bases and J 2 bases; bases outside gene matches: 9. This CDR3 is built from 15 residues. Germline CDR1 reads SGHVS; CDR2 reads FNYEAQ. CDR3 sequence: CASSREGQRTYEQYF. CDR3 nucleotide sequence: TGTGCCAGCAGCCGCGAGGGACAGAGGACCTACGAGCAGTACTTC.

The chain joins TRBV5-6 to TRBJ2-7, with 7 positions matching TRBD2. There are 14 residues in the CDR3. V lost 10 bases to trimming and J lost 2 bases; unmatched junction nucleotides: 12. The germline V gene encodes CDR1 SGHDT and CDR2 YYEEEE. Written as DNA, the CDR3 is TGTGCCTCCCGCCGGGCTAGCGGTACCTACGAGCAGTACTTC. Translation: CASRRASGTYEQYF.

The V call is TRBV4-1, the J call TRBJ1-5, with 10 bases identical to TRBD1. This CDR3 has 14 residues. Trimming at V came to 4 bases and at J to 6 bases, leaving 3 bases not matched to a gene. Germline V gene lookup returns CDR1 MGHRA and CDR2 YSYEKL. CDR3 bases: TGCGCCAGCAGCCTACGGACAGGGGGTCAGCCCCAGCATTTT. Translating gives CASSLRTGGQPQHF.

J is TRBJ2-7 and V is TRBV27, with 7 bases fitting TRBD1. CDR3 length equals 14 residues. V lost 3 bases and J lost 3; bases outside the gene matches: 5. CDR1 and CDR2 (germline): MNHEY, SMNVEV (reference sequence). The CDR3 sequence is CASSFRTGLYEQYF. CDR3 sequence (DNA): TGTGCCAGCAGTTTTAGGACAGGCCTCTACGAGCAGTACTTC.

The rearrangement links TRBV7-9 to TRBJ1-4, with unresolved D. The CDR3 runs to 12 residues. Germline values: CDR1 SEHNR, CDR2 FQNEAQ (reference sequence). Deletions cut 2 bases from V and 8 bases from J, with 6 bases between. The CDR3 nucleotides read TGTGCCAGCAGCTTATCGGGAGAAAAACTGTTTTTT. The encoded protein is CASSLSGEKLFF.

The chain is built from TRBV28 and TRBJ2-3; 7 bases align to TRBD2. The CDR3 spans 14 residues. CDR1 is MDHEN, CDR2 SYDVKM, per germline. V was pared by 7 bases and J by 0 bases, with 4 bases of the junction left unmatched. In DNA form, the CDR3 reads TGTGCCAGCACCTACGGGGGGAGCACAGATACGCAGTATTTT. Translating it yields CASTYGGSTDTQYF.

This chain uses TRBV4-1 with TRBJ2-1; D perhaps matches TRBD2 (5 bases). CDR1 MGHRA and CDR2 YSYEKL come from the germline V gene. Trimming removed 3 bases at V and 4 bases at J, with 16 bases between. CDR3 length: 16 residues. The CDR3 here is CASSHKGSSGYNEQFF. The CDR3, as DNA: TGCGCCAGCAGCCATAAAGGGTCATCGGGATACAATGAGCAGTTCTTC.

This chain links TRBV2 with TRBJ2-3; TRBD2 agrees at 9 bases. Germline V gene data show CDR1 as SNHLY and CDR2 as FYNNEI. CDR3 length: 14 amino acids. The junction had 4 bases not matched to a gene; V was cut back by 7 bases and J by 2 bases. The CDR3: CASTSGNYTDTQYF. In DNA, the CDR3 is TGTGCCAGCACTAGCGGGAACTACACAGATACGCAGTATTTT.

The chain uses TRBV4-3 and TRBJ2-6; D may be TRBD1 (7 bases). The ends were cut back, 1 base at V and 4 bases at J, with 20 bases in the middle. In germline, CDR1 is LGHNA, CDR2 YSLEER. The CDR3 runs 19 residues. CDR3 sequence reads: CASSQVTPGGSTGANVLTF. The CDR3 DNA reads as TGCGCCAGCAGCCAAGTCACCCCAGGGGGGTCTACAGGGGCCAACGTCCTGACTTTC.

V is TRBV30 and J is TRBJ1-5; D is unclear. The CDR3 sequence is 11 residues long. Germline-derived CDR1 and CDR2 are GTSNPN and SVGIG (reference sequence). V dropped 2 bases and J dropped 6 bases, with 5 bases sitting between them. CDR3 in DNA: TGTGCCTGGAGTTCGGGTCAGCCCCAGCATTTT. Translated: CAWSSGQPQHF.

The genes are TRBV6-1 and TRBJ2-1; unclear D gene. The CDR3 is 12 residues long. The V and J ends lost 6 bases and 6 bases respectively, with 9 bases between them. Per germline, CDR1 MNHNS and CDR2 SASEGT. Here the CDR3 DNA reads TGTGCCAGCAGCCTTACAGTCAATGAGCAGTTCTTC. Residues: CASSLTVNEQFF.

The CDR3 protein is CASSTRTPNSPLHF. The CDR3 bases are TGTGCCAGTAGCACCAGGACTCCCAATTCACCCCTCCACTTT. The J gene is TRBJ1-6, the V gene TRBV19; D gene uncertain. CDR3 size: 14 residues. Germline-derived CDR1 and CDR2 are LNHDA and SQIVND (reference sequence). V gave up 6 bases and J gave up 7 bases, with 13 bases separating them.

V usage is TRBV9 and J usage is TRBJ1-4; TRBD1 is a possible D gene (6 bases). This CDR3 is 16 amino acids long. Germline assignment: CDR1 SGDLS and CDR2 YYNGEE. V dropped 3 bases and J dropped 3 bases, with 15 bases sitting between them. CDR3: CASSETGGISNEKLFF. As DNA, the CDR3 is TGTGCCAGCAGCGAGACGGGGGGCATATCTAATGAAAAACTGTTTTTT.

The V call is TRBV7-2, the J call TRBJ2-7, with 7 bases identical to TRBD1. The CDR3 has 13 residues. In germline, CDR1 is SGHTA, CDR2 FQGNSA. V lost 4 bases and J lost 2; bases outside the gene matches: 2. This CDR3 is CASSSGQPYEQYF. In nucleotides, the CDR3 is TGTGCCAGCAGCTCGGGACAGCCCTACGAGCAGTACTTC.